This TCR beta chain was profiled in a study of cytomegalovirus exposure and HLA in healthy donors. Notes on the study in general: The likely explanation for a cluster of highly shared sequence variants was sequencing artifact. Most TCR sequences were rare, but some public TCRs occurred in many donors.

PCR involved 60 Vbeta and 13 Jbeta primers. As handled by the study authors: Per a later analysis, the number of unique TCR beta chains was approximately 73 million, of which roughly 10 million were shared. Measured with immunoSEQ multiplex PCR; TCRdb has only the in-frame clones, and not every one. The V and J calls and clone size come from that table; D and trimming were worked out from the DNA. The sample shows approximately 170,000 clones, around 80% of them seen only once. As to this clone: Its antigen is unidentified.

CDR3 length: 14 amino acids. Germline V gene data show CDR1 as SNHLY and CDR2 as FYNNEI. The V gene end was trimmed by 6 bases and the J gene end by 5 bases; junction bases not matched to a gene: 9. The receptor was derived from a female donor in good health and CMV-seronegative. V is TRBV2 and J is TRBJ1-2; 7 nucleotides agree with TRBD1. The material sequenced was PBMCs. CDR3 amino acids: CASRASGTAYGYTF. The CDR3 DNA reads as TGTGCCAGCAGGGCGTCCGGGACAGCGTATGGCTACACCTTC.